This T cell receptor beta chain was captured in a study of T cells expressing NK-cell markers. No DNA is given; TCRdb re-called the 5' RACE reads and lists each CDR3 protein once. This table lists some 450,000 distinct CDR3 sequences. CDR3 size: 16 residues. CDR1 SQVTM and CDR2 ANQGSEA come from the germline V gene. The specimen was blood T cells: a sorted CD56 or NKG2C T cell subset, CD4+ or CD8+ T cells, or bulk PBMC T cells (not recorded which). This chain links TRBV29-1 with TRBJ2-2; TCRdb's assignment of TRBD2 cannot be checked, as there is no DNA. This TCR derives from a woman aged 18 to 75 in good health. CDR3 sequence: CSVEDLAEGNTGELFF.